This T cell receptor beta chain was identified during a study of regulatory T cells in long-lasting Graves disease. Findings of the study overall: Persistent disease preferred TRBV28, TRBJ1-2 and TRBJ2-5; new disease, TRBV20-1 and TRBJ2-1. Persistent Graves' cases showed lower TCR diversity than newly diagnosed cases. Few sampled subjects may have lowered accuracy.

Trimming removed 3 bases from V and 3 bases from J; junction bases left unmatched: 8. Germline V gene sequence: CDR1 DFQATT, CDR2 SNEGSKA (reference sequence). There are 15 residues in the CDR3. CDR3-region Arm-PCR and iRepertoire HTBI primers produced the TCR beta libraries. TCRdb re-called the multiplex PCR reads with MiXCR, one entry per CDR3 protein. This table has about 290,000 distinct CDR3 sequences, 20% to 25% appearing once. Specified time point: persistent/refractory GD, antithyroid drugs over 5 years with positive TRAb. RNA isolated from PBMCs was used to make the TCR library. This clonotype was counted at least ten times. What it recognizes is unknown.

The chain links TRBV20-1 to TRBJ2-1, with 7 bases that match TRBD2. The specimen comprised peripheral blood mononuclear cells (PBMCs), sampled when the disease was refractory, from a patient treated with antithyroid drugs. The source of this sequence is a female donor with Graves disease. The CDR3 protein is CSARGRLADYNEQFF. CDR3 nucleotides: TGCAGTGCTAGGGGGCGGCTAGCGGACTACAATGAGCAGTTCTTC.